Listed below are T cell receptor beta chains from one sample, sequenced in a study of T cell responses to AZD1222 COVID-19 vaccine. Sequenced by immunoSEQ multiplex PCR; TCRdb stores in-frame clones only, minus some. This table holds roughly 100,000 clones, around nine tenths found once. The sample in question was peripheral blood, obtained on day 0 of AZD1222 vaccination. These receptors all come from an adult in good health. Each CDR3 is given with its conserved first and last residue. D genes are given only for firm matches. The size of a clone is reported for some rows only, either as once, few or many, or as a class for expanded clones.

CDR3: CASTARVSMNTEAFF; DNA: TGTGCCAGCACAGCGCGGGTATCCATGAACACTGAAGCTTTCTTT; V: TRBV6-5; J: TRBJ1-1; D: -; size: -
CDR3: CASSEEGATDTQYF; DNA: TGTGCCAGCAGCGAAGAGGGGGCCACAGATACGCAGTATTTT; V: TRBV7-8; J: TRBJ2-3; D: TRBD1; size: few
CDR3: CASSPRGIQETQYF; DNA: TGCGCCAGCAGCCCCAGGGGCATCCAAGAGACCCAGTACTTC; V: TRBV5-1; J: TRBJ2-5; D: -; size: -
CDR3: CASSVGDFNQPQHF; DNA: TGTGCCAGCAGCGTAGGGGATTTCAATCAGCCCCAGCATTTT; V: TRBV9; J: TRBJ1-5; D: -; size: -
CDR3: CAISEGQMNTEAFF; DNA: TGTGCCATCTCTGAGGGACAGATGAACACTGAAGCTTTCTTT; V: TRBV10-3; J: TRBJ1-1; D: TRBD1; size: -
CDR3: CASGFTRTHYYEQYF; DNA: TGTGCCAGCGGGTTCACAAGGACACACTACTACGAGCAGTACTTC; V: TRBV27; J: TRBJ2-7; D: -; size: many
CDR3: CASTQGRAPHFAWKYSNQPQHF; DNA: TGCGCCAGCACCCAAGGGAGGGCCCCTCATTTTGCATGGAAATATAGCAATCAGCCCCAGCATTTT; V: TRBV23-1; J: TRBJ1-5; D: -; size: once
CDR3: CASSSRVGEVTEAFF; DNA: TGTGCCAGCAGCTCCAGGGTGGGGGAGGTCACTGAAGCTTTCTTT; V: TRBV7-3; J: TRBJ1-1; D: -; size: -
CDR3: CASSKTASENTEAFF; DNA: TGTGCCAGCAGTAAGACGGCCTCAGAGAACACTGAAGCTTTCTTT; V: TRBV6-5; J: TRBJ1-1; D: -; size: -
CDR3: CASSGLFEREGDTQYF; DNA: TGTGCCAGCAGCGGTCTCTTCGAGAGAGAGGGAGATACGCAGTATTTT; V: TRBV13; J: TRBJ2-3; D: -; size: once
CDR3: CASRGQNSNQPQHF; DNA: TGTGCCAGCAGGGGACAGAATAGCAATCAGCCCCAGCATTTT; V: TRBV6-5; J: TRBJ1-5; D: TRBD1; size: -
CDR3: CAISDPGRLLRVLYF; DNA: TGTGCCATCAGTGATCCGGGCAGACTTCTTCGGGTTTTGTACTTC; V: TRBV10-3; J: TRBJ2-5; D: -; size: -
CDR3: CASSTLGTGPGYGYTF; DNA: TGTGCCAGCAGCACCTTAGGGACAGGGCCTGGCTATGGCTACACCTTC; V: TRBV9; J: TRBJ1-2; D: TRBD1; size: -
CDR3: CAWTSDPNEKLFF; DNA: TGTGCCTGGACCTCAGATCCGAATGAAAAACTGTTTTTT; V: TRBV30; J: TRBJ1-4; D: -; size: -